A selection of T cell receptor beta chains follows, all from one sample in a study of cytomegalovirus exposure and HLA in healthy donors. Only in-frame clones appear in the TCRdb table, and some are missing; sequencing was by immunoSEQ multiplex PCR. Of fewer than 250,000 clones listed, around 73% are singletons. Specimen: PBMCs. Receptors originate from a woman in her twenties or thirties in good health and CMV-seropositive. Each CDR3 is given with its conserved first and last residue. A D gene is named only where the DNA matches it firmly. Some rows mark clone size as missing; the rest say once, few, many or name a class of expanded clone.

v_gene	j_gene	d_gene	abundance	CDR3nt	CDR3aa
TRBV7-2	TRBJ2-2	TRBD2	NA	TGTGCCAGCAGGCCTAGCTGGGGCGGGAGGGCTCGAACCGGGGAGCTGTTTTTT	CASRPSWGGRARTGELFF
TRBV7-8	TRBJ2-7	TRBD1	NA	TGTGCCAGCAGCCTCCCGGACAGGGGTCGCAACGAGCAGTACTTC	CASSLPDRGRNEQYF
TRBV28	TRBJ2-7	TRBD2	NA	TGTGCCAGCAGGTTAGCGGGTCATTACTCCTACGAGCAGTACTTC	CASRLAGHYSYEQYF
TRBV6-1	TRBJ1-3	NA	NA	TGTGCCAGCAGTGAGCAGACAGCCAACTCTGGAAACACCATATATTTT	CASSEQTANSGNTIYF
TRBV19	TRBJ2-4	NA	NA	TGTGCCAGTAGTATAGCCATTCAGTCCACCTTAGCCAAAAACATTCAGTACTTC	CASSIAIQSTLAKNIQYF
TRBV6-6	TRBJ2-5	NA	few	TGTGCCAGCAACGAACTAGGTTTTGGGACCCAGTACTTC	CASNELGFGTQYF
TRBV2	TRBJ2-1	NA	NA	TGTGCCAGCAGTCGGGGACTGAACAATGAGCAGTTCTTC	CASSRGLNNEQFF
TRBV28	TRBJ1-5	TRBD1	few	TGTGCCAGCAATACAGGGGGACGTAATCAGCCCCAGCATTTT	CASNTGGRNQPQHF
TRBV18	TRBJ1-2	TRBD1	NA	TGTGCCAGCTCACCAGAGGGACAGAACTATGGCTACACCTTC	CASSPEGQNYGYTF
TRBV7-8	TRBJ1-2	TRBD1	NA	TGTGCCAGCAGCTTAGGGGGGGGACAGGGAATGATGGGCTACACCTTC	CASSLGGGQGMMGYTF
TRBV6-7	TRBJ2-2	NA	NA	TGTGCCAGCAGTTACTCGTCGAATATCAGGGGCGGTCACCGGGGAGCTGTTTTT	CASSYSSNIRGGHRGAVF
TRBV4-3	TRBJ2-5	TRBD2	NA	TGCGCCAGCAGCCAAGATCTGGTAACGGGGGGGTGGAAGACCCAGTACTTC	CASSQDLVTGGWKTQYF
TRBV5-4	TRBJ2-2	NA	NA	TGTGCCAGCAGCCCTAATTGGCAAGCGGGGGAGCTGTTTTTT	CASSPNWQAGELFF
TRBV27	TRBJ2-3	TRBD2	NA	TGTGCCAGCAGTTCCCTTGGGGAGCGGGGAATCACAGATACGCAGTATTTT	CASSSLGERGITDTQYF
TRBV14	TRBJ1-1	NA	once	TGTGCCAGCAGCCAAGCGGGGTCCTACACTGAAGCTTTCTTT	CASSQAGSYTEAFF
TRBV5-1	TRBJ1-2	TRBD1	NA	TGCGCCAGCCGACCGGGACAGGATTATGGCTACACCTTC	CASRPGQDYGYTF
TRBV30	TRBJ1-3	NA	NA	TGTGCCTGGAGTGTACTCCACTCTGGAAACACCATATATTTT	CAWSVLHSGNTIYF
TRBV7-9	TRBJ1-1	TRBD1	NA	TGTGCCAGCAGCTCAGGGGGCGCCGATAAGAACACTGAAGCTTTCTTT	CASSSGGADKNTEAFF
TRBV5-8	TRBJ1-3	NA	NA	TGTGCCAGCAGCCCGGGATTTGCTGGAAACACCATATATTTT	CASSPGFAGNTIYF
TRBV27	TRBJ1-1	NA	NA	TGTGCCAGCAGTTCCCGTTCTACAGGGATGAACACTGAAGCTTTCTTT	CASSSRSTGMNTEAFF
TRBV7-3	TRBJ2-7	TRBD2	few	TGTGCCAGCAGCTTAGGGAGGGAGGGGACCGAGCAGTACTTC	CASSLGREGTEQYF
TRBV29-1	TRBJ2-7	NA	once	TGCAGCGTCGACACAAAAAGCACAGGGGGGGACGAGCAGTACTTC	CSVDTKSTGGDEQYF
TRBV29-1	TRBJ1-2	NA	NA	TGCAGCGTTGAGCTATTACTGAATGGCTACACCTTC	CSVELLLNGYTF
TRBV2	TRBJ2-5	TRBD2	NA	TGTGCCAGCAGTGGGACTAGCGCCCAAGAGACCCAGTACTTC	CASSGTSAQETQYF
TRBV4-3	TRBJ2-1	TRBD2	few	TGCGCCAGCAGCCTGGGGACTAGCGGAGGGTACAATGAGCAGTTCTTC	CASSLGTSGGYNEQFF
TRBV6-5	TRBJ1-2	NA	NA	TGTGCCAGCAGCAGGGGTTTTGGGAACTATGGCTACACCTTC	CASSRGFGNYGYTF
TRBV30	TRBJ2-3	NA	NA	TGTGCCTGGAGTACCAGTTTCGTTACAGATACGCAGTATTTT	CAWSTSFVTDTQYF
TRBV10-3	TRBJ2-1	NA	few	TGTGCCATCAGTGAGGTGGGAGAGGTGGGCGAGCAGTTCTTC	CAISEVGEVGEQFF
TRBV28	TRBJ2-3	TRBD1	NA	TGTGCCAGCAGAGACAGGGGTCGGGATACGCAGTATTTT	CASRDRGRDTQYF
TRBV7-3	TRBJ2-1	TRBD2	NA	TGTGCCAGCAGCCTTACTAGCGGGCTTTACAATGAGCAGTTCTTC	CASSLTSGLYNEQFF
TRBV7-9	TRBJ2-5	NA	NA	TGTGCCAGCAGCACATGGGCGGGCCAGTACTTC	CASSTWAGQYF
TRBV5-3	TRBJ2-2	TRBD2	NA	TGTGCCAGAAGCTGGGGGGGATCAGCCCCGGCCGGGGAGCTGTTTTTT	CARSWGGSAPAGELFF
TRBV5-1	TRBJ2-7	TRBD2	NA	TGCGCCAGCAGTTTTGGGACTAGCGGGAGCTCCTACGAGCAGTACTTC	CASSFGTSGSSYEQYF
TRBV11-2	TRBJ2-6	NA	NA	TGTGCCAGCAGCCCCAGGACTGGATCTGGGGCCAACGTCCTGACTTTC	CASSPRTGSGANVLTF
TRBV5-5	TRBJ1-5	NA	once	TGTGCCAGCAGCTTGTGGGGAGGGAATCAGCCCCAGCATTTT	CASSLWGGNQPQHF
TRBV10-3	TRBJ2-7	NA	NA	TGTGCCATCAAAGACACCGCCTACGAGCAGTACTTC	CAIKDTAYEQYF
TRBV5-6	TRBJ1-3	TRBD1	few	TGTGCCAGCAGCCGACAGGGCTCTGGAAACACCATATATTTT	CASSRQGSGNTIYF
TRBV27	TRBJ1-4	NA	NA	TGTGCCAGCATGCGCTACTCTAATGAAAAACTGTTTTTT	CASMRYSNEKLFF
TRBV7-9	TRBJ1-2	NA	NA	TGTGCCAGCAGCTTAGCTCTTAACTATGGCTACACCTTC	CASSLALNYGYTF
TRBV2	TRBJ1-2	TRBD1	NA	TGTGCCAGCAGTTTAACAGGGGTCCCGGACTCCAAGACCTTC	CASSLTGVPDSKTF
TRBV7-2	TRBJ1-2	TRBD1	NA	TGTGCCAGCAGCTTAGTGGGGGACAGGGTCGGCGGCTACACCTTC	CASSLVGDRVGGYTF
TRBV19	TRBJ2-3	TRBD1	NA	TGTGCCAGTCAGGGACAGGGAGGCACAGATACGCAGTATTTT	CASQGQGGTDTQYF
TRBV6-1	TRBJ2-3	TRBD2	NA	TGTGCCAGCAGACCGGGACTAGTTTTGGATACGCAGTATTTT	CASRPGLVLDTQYF
TRBV4-2	TRBJ1-6	TRBD1	NA	TGTGCCAGCAGCCCCCGGACAGGGGGCATTTCACCCCTCCACTTT	CASSPRTGGISPLHF
TRBV19	TRBJ1-5	NA	NA	TGTGCCAGTAGTATCCTTCGTGGGAGGGCCAATCAGCCCCAGCATTTT	CASSILRGRANQPQHF
TRBV5-1	TRBJ1-1	TRBD1	NA	TGCGCCAGCAGCCGGGGACAGATGAACACTGAAGCTTTCTTT	CASSRGQMNTEAFF
TRBV5-1	TRBJ2-7	NA	NA	TGCGCCAGCAGCTTGGGAGACACTGACTCCTACGAGCAGTACTTC	CASSLGDTDSYEQYF
TRBV18	TRBJ1-2	NA	once	TGTGCCAGCTCACAAAACGGAGAGAACTATGGCTACACCTTC	CASSQNGENYGYTF
TRBV5-1	TRBJ2-7	NA	NA	TGCGCCAGCACCAACTCTTGGGTAGGGGGCTACGAGCAGTACTTC	CASTNSWVGGYEQYF
TRBV7-9	TRBJ1-1	NA	NA	TGTGCCAGCACCGTTATACTGAGGTCCCCTGAAGCTTTCTTT	CASTVILRSPEAFF
TRBV29-1	TRBJ2-2	NA	NA	TGCAGCGTGAGGGCCCCCGGGGGGCCGAACACCGGGGAGCTGTTTTTT	CSVRAPGGPNTGELFF
TRBV7-2	TRBJ2-1	TRBD2	NA	TGTGCCAGCAGACCAAGCGGGAGGGGCAATGAGCAGTTCTTC	CASRPSGRGNEQFF